This TCR beta chain was obtained from a study of T cells in Graves' hyperthyroidism and ophthalmopathy (dated by TCRdb to about 2019). Some background on the complete study: Peripheral blood was sampled at the time of initial diagnosis, prior to any treatment. To identify distinguishing TCR V-J signatures, a discovery cohort of around 98 patients was used, comprising fewer than 45 with Graves' ophthalmopathy and some 60 with stable Graves' hyperthyroidism. An independent validation cohort of about 19 hyperthyroidism patients and about 15 patients who later progressed to ophthalmopathy tested prospective prediction of ophthalmopathy. For training and testing, the 100 or so patients in the discovery cohort were randomly divided in a 7:3 ratio. The study also compared thyroid tissue and blood T-cell repertoires from over 5 Graves' hyperthyroidism patients. After blood sampling, hyperthyroidism patients were treated with methimazole at a starting dose of 30 mg daily, and ophthalmopathy patients were treated with high-dose intravenous methylprednisolone. TCR Vbeta CDR3 sequencing of some 140 peripheral blood samples (fewer than 45 ophthalmopathy, roughly 72 hyperthyroidism and roughly 17 progressor patients) is reported in the paper.

The TCR beta CDR3 regions were amplified from the RNA transcripts. For the first round of RT-PCR on the TCR CDR3, the HTBI primer set was used together with the Qiagen OneStep RT-PCR kit. A second multiplex PCR round built the libraries, followed by size selection and purification. Libraries were sequenced paired-end with 100 bp reads on an Illumina HiSeq2000. The study's processing was this. SOAPnuke was used to process the raw data, removing reads that contained adapters or uncalled bases, had a mean Phred below 15, or lacked an exact match to the constant primer or identifier. COPE v1.2.5 was used to merge the high-quality paired reads, and each unique nucleotide sequence was defined as a clonotype. MiTCR v1.1 was used to align clonotypes to the IMGT TRBV, TRBD and TRBJ reference segments. Analysis was restricted to V-J combinations with a frequency above 0.0001, which covered 99% to 99.2% of repertoires. A TCS score was defined as the ratio of F50 (clonal expansion) to E x V (chaos), with BLOSUM62-based TCRdist applied between CDR3 peptides within each V-J. Welch's t-statistics and random forest reduced fewer than 550 V-J features to roughly 13, which were used in a naive Bayes classifier (R e1071). The Morisita-Horn index was used to measure how similar the thyroid and blood repertoires were. The public reads were quality trimmed at Q25 with fastp and then assembled into clones with MiXCR by TCRdb, keeping productive beta chains. For every CDR3 protein sequence, its rows merge into one entry that carries the most common genes and DNA. The V and J calls come from TCRdb's annotation, not from the publication. The sample includes hundreds of thousands of distinct CDR3 sequences, with 35% to 40% observed a single time. 8.9% of the sample belongs to the ten largest clones.

A patient counted as having stable Graves' hyperthyroidism if no progression to ophthalmopathy occurred over 18 months of follow-up. The hyperthyroidism patients were between 18 and 65 years old and newly diagnosed, with a disease duration of less than 2 months. Patients with uncontrolled infections, other autoimmune diseases, pregnancy or lactation were excluded. Clinical symptoms, serum thyroxine and TRAb, thyroid ultrasound, and orbital computed tomography formed the basis for the diagnoses. PBMCs were separated from around 9.1 ml of fresh peripheral blood using Ficoll-Paque density gradient centrifugation. Total RNA was extracted with Trizol reagent, and quality was checked on an Agilent 2100 Bioanalyzer. This clonotype was recorded once. The target of this receptor is not known. Base qualities are not provided; no much larger clone lies one nucleotide away. A single read counts as weak evidence.

The investigation overall reported the following: Blood samples also contained most of the expanded thyroid clonotypes (frequency above 0.001), which suggests that blood repertoires may reflect thyroid immune responses. Sample size was not statistically predetermined, and investigators were not blinded to group allocation. Ophthalmopathy was separated from stable hyperthyroidism by a 13 V-J signature model, with roughly 88% sensitivity and roughly 81% specificity obtained in cross-validation and 80%/75% obtained in testing. During validation, the model predicted progression to ophthalmopathy a median of approximately six months ahead of onset, with almost 71% sensitivity and more than 72% specificity.

Sequences SGDLS (CDR1) and YYNGEE (CDR2) are obtained from the germline V gene. The CDR3, cysteine through phenylalanine, is 16 amino acids long. CDR3 DNA is the only sequence kept; it has 48 bases, read in frame from the first base. V is pared back by 3 bases and J by 2 bases, with 17 bases lying between the germline termini. This clonotype was obtained from a young man with Graves' hyperthyroidism. Rearrangement joined TRBV9 to TRBJ1-1, with TRBD1 perhaps the D gene, on 6 matching bases. The sample comprised blood. The nucleotides read TGTGCCAGCAGCGAGGGGGGAGCTCCTGGAAACACTGAAGCTTTCTTT. It specifies CASSEGGAPGNTEAFF.